Described below is a single T cell receptor beta chain sequence and its context. The entry originates in a study of blood T cell repertoires in COVID-19. Across the whole study: PBMCs, B-cell-depleted T cells, or T cells were the source of the cDNA or gDNA that made up the material.

Membership in each cohort depended on participant-reported clinical history. Among Cohort 3 donors, those recovered had two negative PCRs, clearance, or symptom resolution. The assay was immunoSEQ multiplex PCR, and TCRdb's table has in-frame clones only and misses some. In the table there are nearly 200,000 clones, about 90% of which are singletons. The V end was cut by 3 bases, the J end by 13 bases, with 19 bases between. The CDR3 has 15 residues. Germline CDR1 and CDR2: ENHRY and SYGVKD. The receptor was derived from a woman under 30 who had recovered from COVID-19. Source material: PBMCs or T cells enriched from blood (not recorded which). This rearrangement joins TRBV10-3 to TRBJ1-6, with unresolved D. The DNA for the CDR3 is TGTGCCATCAGTGAAGGTCGGGGTGGGCTTTTTCCCCTCCACTTT. Protein sequence: CAISEGRGGLFPLHF.